The sequence of this TCR beta chain was determined in a study of cytomegalovirus exposure and HLA in healthy donors. The CDR3 runs to 13 residues. The ends were cut back, 1 base at V and 5 bases at J, with 8 bases in the middle. CDR1 is MNHEY, CDR2 SMNVEV, per germline (reference sequence). PCR involved 60 Vbeta and 13 Jbeta primers. Clones were read by immunoSEQ multiplex PCR, and TCRdb kept only the in-frame ones, dropping some. The table records some 170,000 clones, around four fifths of them present only once. This clone was seen just once. This sequence was found in a woman in her fifties or sixties in good health and CMV-seropositive. The chain is built from TRBV27 and TRBJ2-5; D gene unclear. Material for sequencing was PBMCs. CDR3 sequence (DNA): TGTGCCAGCAGTTTATTCCTACGGGAGACCCAGTACTTC. This gives the protein CASSLFLRETQYF.